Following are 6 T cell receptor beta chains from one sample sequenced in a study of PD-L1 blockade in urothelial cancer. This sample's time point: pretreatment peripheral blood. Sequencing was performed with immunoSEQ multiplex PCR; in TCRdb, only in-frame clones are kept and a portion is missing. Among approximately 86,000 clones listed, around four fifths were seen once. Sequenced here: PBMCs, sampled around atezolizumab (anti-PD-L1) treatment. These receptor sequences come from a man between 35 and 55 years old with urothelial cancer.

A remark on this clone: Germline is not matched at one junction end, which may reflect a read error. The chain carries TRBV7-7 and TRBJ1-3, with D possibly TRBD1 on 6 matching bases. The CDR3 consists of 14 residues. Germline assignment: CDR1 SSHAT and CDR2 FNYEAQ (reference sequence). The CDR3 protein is CASSLTGSGNTIYF. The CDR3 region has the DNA TGTGCTAGCAGCTTGACAGGCTCTGGAAACACCATATATTTT.

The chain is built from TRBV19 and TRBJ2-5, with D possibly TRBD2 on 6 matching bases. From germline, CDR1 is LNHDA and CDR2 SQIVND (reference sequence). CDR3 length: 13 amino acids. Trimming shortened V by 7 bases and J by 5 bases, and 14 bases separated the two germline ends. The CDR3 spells CASTPGDRETQYF. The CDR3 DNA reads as TGTGCCAGTACCCCGGGAGATCGGGAGACCCAGTACTTC.

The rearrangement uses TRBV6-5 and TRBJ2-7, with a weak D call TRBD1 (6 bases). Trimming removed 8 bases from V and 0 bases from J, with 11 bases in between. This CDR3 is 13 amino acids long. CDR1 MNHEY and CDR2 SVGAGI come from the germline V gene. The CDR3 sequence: CASLGTSSYEQYF. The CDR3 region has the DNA TGTGCCAGCCTCGGGACATCCTCCTACGAGCAGTACTTC.

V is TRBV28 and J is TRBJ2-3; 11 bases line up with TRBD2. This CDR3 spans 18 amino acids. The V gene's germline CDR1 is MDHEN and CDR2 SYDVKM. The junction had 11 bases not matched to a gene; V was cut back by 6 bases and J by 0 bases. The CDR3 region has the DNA TGTGCCAGCAGCTTGTCACGACTAGCGGGGACTAGCACAGATACGCAGTATTTT. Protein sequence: CASSLSRLAGTSTDTQYF.

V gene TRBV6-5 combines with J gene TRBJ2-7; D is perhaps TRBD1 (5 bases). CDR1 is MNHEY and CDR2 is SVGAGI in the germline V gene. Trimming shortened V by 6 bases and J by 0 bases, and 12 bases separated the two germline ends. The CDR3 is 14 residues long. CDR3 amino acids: CASRLTALSYEQYF. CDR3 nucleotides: TGTGCCAGCAGATTGACAGCGCTCTCCTACGAGCAGTACTTC.

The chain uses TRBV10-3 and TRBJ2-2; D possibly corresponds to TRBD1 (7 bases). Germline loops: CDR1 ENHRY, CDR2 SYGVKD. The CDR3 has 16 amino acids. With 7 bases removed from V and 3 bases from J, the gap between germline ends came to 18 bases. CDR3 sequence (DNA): TGTGCCATCACCCCCTTCGACAGGGAGGACACCGGGGAGCTGTTTTTT. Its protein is CAITPFDREDTGELFF.